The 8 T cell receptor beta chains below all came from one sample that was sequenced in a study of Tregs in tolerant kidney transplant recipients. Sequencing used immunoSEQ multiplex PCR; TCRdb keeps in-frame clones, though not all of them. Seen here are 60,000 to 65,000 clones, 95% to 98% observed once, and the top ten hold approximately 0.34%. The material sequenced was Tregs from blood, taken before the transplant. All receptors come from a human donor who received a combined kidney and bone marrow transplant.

The CDR3 DNA sequence: TGTGCCAGCAGCGTGGACAGGCCTAGCTCTGGAAACACCATATATTTT. Translation: CASSVDRPSSGNTIYF. The chain carries TRBV14 and TRBJ1-3, with 7 bases fitting TRBD1. J lost 0 bases, V lost 5 bases, and 7 bases had no gene match. This CDR3 has 16 amino acids. Germline CDR1 reads SGHDN; CDR2 reads FVKESK.

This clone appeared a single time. For the CDR3, the DNA is TGTGCCAGCAGTGAATTAGCGGGGTACAATGAGCAGTTCTTC. The encoded protein is CASSELAGYNEQFF. The V and J genes are TRBV2 and TRBJ2-1, with TRBD2 matching 8 bases. Germline CDR1 is SNHLY and CDR2 is FYNNEI. The CDR3 runs to 14 residues. After removal of 2 bases from V and 4 bases from J, the junction contained 1 base not matched to a gene.

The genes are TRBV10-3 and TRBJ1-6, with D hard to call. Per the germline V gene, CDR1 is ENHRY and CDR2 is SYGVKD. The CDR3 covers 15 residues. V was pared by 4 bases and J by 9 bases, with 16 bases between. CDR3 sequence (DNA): TGTGCCATCAGTGGTCGCGCCGAAGGGAGTTCACCCCTCCACTTT. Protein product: CAISGRAEGSSPLHF.

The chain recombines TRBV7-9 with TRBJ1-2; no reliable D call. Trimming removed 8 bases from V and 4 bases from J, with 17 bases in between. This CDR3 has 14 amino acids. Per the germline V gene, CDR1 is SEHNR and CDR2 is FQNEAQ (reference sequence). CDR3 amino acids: CASERLENGYGYTF. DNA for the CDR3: TGTGCCAGCGAGCGTTTGGAGAACGGCTATGGCTACACCTTC.

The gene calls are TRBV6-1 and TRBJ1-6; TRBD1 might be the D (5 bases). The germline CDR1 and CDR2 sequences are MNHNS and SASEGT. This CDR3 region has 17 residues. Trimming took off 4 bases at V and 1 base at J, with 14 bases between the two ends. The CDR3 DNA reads TGTGCCAGCAGTGGGGACCCAGCGGGGTCCTATAATTCACCCCTCCACTTT. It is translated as CASSGDPAGSYNSPLHF.

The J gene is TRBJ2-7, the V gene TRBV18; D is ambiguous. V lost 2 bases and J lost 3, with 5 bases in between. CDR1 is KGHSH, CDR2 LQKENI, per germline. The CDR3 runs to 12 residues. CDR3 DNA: TGTGCCAGCTCACCAGGCAGCTACGAGCAGTACTTC. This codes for CASSPGSYEQYF.

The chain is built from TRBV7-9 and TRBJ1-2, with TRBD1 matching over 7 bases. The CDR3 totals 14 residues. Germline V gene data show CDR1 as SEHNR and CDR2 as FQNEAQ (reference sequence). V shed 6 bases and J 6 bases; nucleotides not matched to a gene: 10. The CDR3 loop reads CASRDLQGLDGYTF. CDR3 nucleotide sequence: TGTGCCAGCAGAGACTTACAGGGGCTAGATGGCTACACCTTC.

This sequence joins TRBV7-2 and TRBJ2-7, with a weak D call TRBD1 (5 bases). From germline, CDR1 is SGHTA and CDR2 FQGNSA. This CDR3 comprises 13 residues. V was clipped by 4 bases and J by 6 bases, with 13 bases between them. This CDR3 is CASSSTGQFEQYF. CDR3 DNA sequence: TGTGCCAGCAGCTCCACCGGACAATTCGAGCAGTACTTC.